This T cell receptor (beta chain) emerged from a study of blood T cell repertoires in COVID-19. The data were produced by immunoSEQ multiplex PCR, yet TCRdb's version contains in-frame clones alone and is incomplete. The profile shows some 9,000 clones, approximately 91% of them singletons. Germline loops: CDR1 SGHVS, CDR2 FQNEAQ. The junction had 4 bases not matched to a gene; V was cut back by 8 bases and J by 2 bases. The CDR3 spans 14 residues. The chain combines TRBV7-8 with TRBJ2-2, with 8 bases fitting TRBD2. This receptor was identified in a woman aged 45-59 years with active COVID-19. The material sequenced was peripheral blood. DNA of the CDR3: TGTGCCAGCTTAGCGGGGACTAACACCGGGGAGCTGTTTTTT. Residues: CASLAGTNTGELFF.